The 24 T cell receptor beta chains listed next were all sequenced from one sample in a study of technical replicates of blood from a handful of donors. Generated by immunoSEQ multiplex PCR, the TCRdb table keeps only in-frame clones and is missing some. The sample lists about 75,000 clones; roughly nine tenths were seen once. Sequencing was done on a sample of PBMCs. The source is a human donor in good health. Some clones in this sample may be carry-over from other donors' samples.

The chain carries TRBV19 and TRBJ1-2; D call uncertain. This CDR3 is 12 amino acids long. Trimming took 4 bases from V and 3 from J, leaving 6 bases between them. CDR1 and CDR2 from the germline V gene are LNHDA and SQIVND (reference sequence). CDR3 sequence reads: CASSNGYYGYTF. The CDR3 coding sequence is TGTGCCAGTAGTAACGGTTACTATGGCTACACCTTC. The full variable domain, with the rest looked up from reference TRBV19 and TRBJ1-2, is DGGITQSPKYLFRKEGQNVTLSCEQNLNHDAMYWYRQDPGQGLRLIYYSQIVNDFQKGDIAEGYSVSREKKESFPLTVTSAQKNPTAFYLCASSNGYYGYTFGSGTRLTVV.

The CDR3 protein is CASSAGVVGYNEQFF. The CDR3, as DNA: TGTGCCAGCAGTGCGGGGGTAGTGGGTTACAATGAGCAGTTCTTC. The J gene is TRBJ2-1, the V gene TRBV6-5; 7 positions agree with TRBD2. Germline lookup yields CDR1 MNHEY and CDR2 SVGAGI. The CDR3 is 15 residues long. Trimming took 5 bases from V and 4 from J; bases not matched to a gene: 8.

The CDR3 loop reads CASSGQGIYQPQHF. The CDR3, as DNA: TGTGCCAGCAGCGGACAAGGAATATATCAGCCCCAGCATTTT. This rearrangement joins TRBV6-5 to TRBJ1-5, with D possibly TRBD1 on 5 matching bases. V gave up 6 bases and J gave up 5 bases, with 14 bases separating them. The CDR3 has 14 residues. The germline V gene has CDR1 MNHEY and CDR2 SVGAGI.

The chain has TRBV4-2 and TRBJ1-2, with 8 bases that match TRBD1. There are 13 residues in the CDR3. The J segment lost 8 bases and the V segment lost 0 bases, leaving 2 bases of the junction unmatched. Germline CDR1 is LGHNA and CDR2 is YNFKEQ. In nucleotides, the CDR3 is TGTGCCAGCAGCCAAGACAGGGGGCGCGGCTACACCTTC. It is translated as CASSQDRGRGYTF.

This sequence joins TRBV12-5 and TRBJ1-3, with D possibly TRBD1 on 5 matching bases. V was pared by 6 bases and J by 0 bases, with 18 bases between. The CDR3 extends over 17 amino acids. CDR1 and CDR2 from the germline V gene are LGHNT and FRNRAP. DNA of the CDR3: TGTGCTAGTGGGTCGGGACTGGCGGCCGGCTCTGGAAACACCATATATTTT. This sequence encodes CASGSGLAAGSGNTIYF. The full variable domain, in which reference TRBV12-5 and TRBJ1-3 provide the parts outside the CDR3, is DARVTQTPRHKVTEMGQEVTMRCQPILGHNTVFWYRQTMMQGLELLAYFRNRAPLDDSGMPKDRFSAEMPDATLATLKIQPSEPRDSAVYFCASGSGLAAGSGNTIYFGEGSWLTVV.

This sequence joins TRBV4-3 and TRBJ2-1; 7 bases are shared with TRBD2. The CDR3 is made up of 13 amino acids. The germline gives CDR1 LGHNA, CDR2 YSLEER. V lost 2 bases and J lost 7; bases outside the gene matches: 2. For the CDR3, the DNA is TGCGCCAGCAGCCAACGGGAGGCTAATGAGCAGTTCTTC. Its translation is CASSQREANEQFF.

CDR3 nucleotide sequence: TGTGCCAGCAGCCAAGGGACTCGGGGGGAGCTGTTTTTT. Protein sequence: CASSQGTRGELFF. The rearrangement joins TRBV4-2 to TRBJ2-2, with a tentative D call TRBD2 (5 bases). This CDR3 comprises 13 residues. Germline values: CDR1 LGHNA, CDR2 YNFKEQ. The V and J ends lost 1 base and 8 bases respectively, with 8 bases between them.

V and J are TRBV7-2 and TRBJ1-5, with TRBD1 matching over 8 bases. The V gene's germline CDR1 is SGHTA and CDR2 FQGNSA. The CDR3 has 17 residues. After removal of 4 bases from V and 5 bases from J, the junction contained 13 bases not matched to a gene. This chain's CDR3 is CASSSEGGAGGYQPQHF. The CDR3 bases are TGTGCCAGCAGCTCCGAGGGGGGGGCAGGGGGCTATCAGCCCCAGCATTTT.

This chain links TRBV25-1 with TRBJ2-5; no clear D gene. V lost 8 bases and J 0 bases, leaving 19 bases between the germline ends. CDR3 length: 16 residues. From germline, CDR1 is MGHDK and CDR2 SYGVNS. CDR3 nucleotides: TGTGCCAGCTCCCCGCGAGAGGCTTCTGACCAAGAGACCCAGTACTTC. It specifies CASSPREASDQETQYF.

The V gene is TRBV19, the J gene TRBJ2-3, with 10 bases fitting TRBD2. The CDR3 contains 15 residues. V trimming: 6 bases; J trimming: 2 bases; junction bases outside the gene matches: 5. Germline CDR1 is LNHDA and CDR2 is SQIVND (reference sequence). The CDR3 DNA reads as TGTGCCAGTAGAGCCGGGACTAGCGTCACAGATACGCAGTATTTT. Translation gives CASRAGTSVTDTQYF. Drawing the rest from reference TRBV19 and TRBJ2-3, the complete variable domain is DGGITQSPKYLFRKEGQNVTLSCEQNLNHDAMYWYRQDPGQGLRLIYYSQIVNDFQKGDIAEGYSVSREKKESFPLTVTSAQKNPTAFYLCASRAGTSVTDTQYFGPGTRLTVL.

V gene TRBV7-3 combines with J gene TRBJ1-5; D is unclear. CDR1 SGHTA and CDR2 FQGTGA come from the germline V gene. V was trimmed by 5 bases and J by 5 bases, leaving 7 bases between them. This CDR3 contains 12 residues. CDR3 sequence reads: CASSAHYQPQHF. CDR3 nucleotide sequence: TGTGCCAGCAGCGCCCACTATCAGCCCCAGCATTTT.

This chain joins TRBV19 and TRBJ1-3; 11 nucleotides align to TRBD1. Germline V gene sequence: CDR1 LNHDA, CDR2 SQIVND (reference sequence). V was clipped by 6 bases and J by 7 bases; unmatched bases: 20. The CDR3 is 19 residues long. The CDR3: CASSDPPGQGVQLSNTIYF. Here the CDR3 DNA reads TGTGCCAGTAGCGATCCACCGGGACAGGGGGTGCAGTTAAGTAACACCATATATTTT.

V usage is TRBV18 and J usage is TRBJ1-4; D unresolved. Germline CDR1 is KGHSH and CDR2 is LQKENI. V gave up 6 bases and J gave up 0 bases, with 11 bases separating them. The CDR3 loop spans 15 amino acids. The CDR3 reads CASSHQNATNEKLFF. CDR3 DNA sequence: TGTGCCAGCTCGCATCAGAACGCAACTAATGAAAAACTGTTTTTT.

This sequence joins TRBV4-1 and TRBJ2-1; D ambiguous. V lost 0 bases to trimming and J lost 0 bases, with 12 bases between them. Germline V gene lookup returns CDR1 MGHRA and CDR2 YSYEKL. This CDR3 has 17 residues. CDR3 DNA: TGCGCCAGCAGCCAAGATAGACGAACTACCTCCTACAATGAGCAGTTCTTC. It codes for CASSQDRRTTSYNEQFF.

For this clone: Additional DNA sequences in this sample encode the identical CDR3. In DNA form, the CDR3 reads TGTGCCAGCAGTTTATCGGGAAGGGACGAGCAGTACTTC. Protein: CASSLSGRDEQYF. The rearrangement uses TRBV6-5 and TRBJ2-7; D is perhaps TRBD2 (5 bases). V was pared by 4 bases and J by 5 bases, with 12 bases between. This CDR3 has 13 amino acids. Germline V gene data show CDR1 as MNHEY and CDR2 as SVGAGI.

This clone was seen just once. This chain connects TRBV13 to TRBJ1-2, with D possibly TRBD1 on 6 matching bases. Germline CDR1 reads PRHDT; CDR2 reads FYEKMQ (reference sequence). This CDR3 spans 14 amino acids. The germline V and J ends were trimmed by 8 bases and 2 bases, with 15 bases remaining between them. CDR3: CASGPRDMNYGYTF. The CDR3, as DNA: TGTGCCAGCGGCCCCCGGGACATGAACTATGGCTACACCTTC. Drawing the rest from reference TRBV13 and TRBJ1-2, the complete variable domain is AAGVIQSPRHLIKEKRETATLKCYPIPRHDTVYWYQQGPGQDPQFLISFYEKMQSDKGSIPDRFSAQQFSDYHSELNMSSLELGDSALYFCASGPRDMNYGYTFGSGTRLTVV.

The chain combines TRBV9 with TRBJ2-3; 12 nucleotides agree with TRBD2. Losses at the gene ends were 4 bases for V and 1 base for J; bases not matched to a gene: 10. CDR1 SGDLS and CDR2 YYNGEE come from the germline V gene. The CDR3 consists of 18 residues. As DNA, the CDR3 is TGTGCCAGCAGCTCTAGCGGGGGGGCCACTTACGGCACAGATACGCAGTATTTT. Protein product: CASSSSGGATYGTDTQYF.

V usage is TRBV7-9 and J usage is TRBJ1-1; D possibly corresponds to TRBD1 (5 bases). Germline V lookup: CDR1 SEHNR, CDR2 FQNEAQ (reference sequence). Trimming stripped 0 bases from V and 1 base from J, with 21 bases between. The CDR3 length is 19 residues. This CDR3 reads CASSLALLGGQPENTEAFF. CDR3 coding DNA: TGTGCCAGCAGCTTAGCGTTGTTGGGGGGTCAACCCGAGAACACTGAAGCTTTCTTT.

The rearrangement links TRBV9 to TRBJ2-1, with 9 positions matching TRBD2. The germline V gene has CDR1 SGDLS and CDR2 YYNGEE. The CDR3 is 16 residues long. The ends lost 0 bases at V and 7 bases at J; junction bases unmatched: 8. CDR3 in amino acids: CASSVVSSGMGNEQFF. In nucleotides, the CDR3 is TGTGCCAGCAGCGTAGTTTCTAGCGGGATGGGTAATGAGCAGTTCTTC.

This sequence joins TRBV27 and TRBJ1-1; a possible D gene is TRBD1 (6 bases). The germline gives CDR1 MNHEY, CDR2 SMNVEV (reference sequence). CDR3 size: 14 residues. Trimming took off 5 bases at V and 5 bases at J, with 15 bases between the two ends. The CDR3 loop is CASSIQGSWTEAFF. For the CDR3, the DNA is TGTGCCAGCAGTATACAGGGATCATGGACTGAAGCTTTCTTT.

This chain links TRBV7-6 with TRBJ2-7; 8 bases agree with TRBD1. Germline V gives CDR1 SGHVS, CDR2 FNYEAQ. The J segment lost 4 bases and the V segment lost 5 bases, leaving 10 bases of the junction unmatched. This CDR3 region has 15 residues. The CDR3: CASSLNRQGRYEQYF. Here the CDR3 DNA reads TGTGCCAGCAGCCTAAACCGACAGGGGCGGTACGAGCAGTACTTC.

The chain is built from TRBV7-9 and TRBJ2-7, with D perhaps matching TRBD1 (6 bases). The CDR3 has 16 amino acids. Trimming shortened V by 5 bases and J by 2 bases, and 19 bases separated the two germline ends. Germline V gene sequence: CDR1 SEHNR, CDR2 FQNEAQ (reference sequence). CDR3 sequence (DNA): TGTGCCAGCAGCCGACCCCAGACAGGTCCGACCTACGAGCAGTACTTC. Residues: CASSRPQTGPTYEQYF.

The chain uses TRBV7-2 and TRBJ2-7; 9 bases match TRBD1. This CDR3 has 15 residues. The germline V gene has CDR1 SGHTA and CDR2 FQGNSA. With V trimmed by 2 bases and J by 4 bases, 6 bases remained unmatched. The DNA for the CDR3 is TGTGCCAGCAGCTTATTGAGGGACAGGGTGTACGAGCAGTACTTC. Translated: CASSLLRDRVYEQYF.

This chain uses TRBV15 with TRBJ2-7, with D possibly TRBD2 on 7 matching bases. Germline CDR1 reads LNHNV; CDR2 reads YYDKDF (reference sequence). V shed 5 bases and J shed 4 bases, with 24 bases lying between them. The CDR3 length is 17 residues. Written as DNA, the CDR3 is TGTGCCACCAGCGGGGGGGCGGAGGCGGGGGCTCGGTACGAGCAGTACTTC. Its protein is CATSGGAEAGARYEQYF. The full variable domain, in which reference TRBV15 and TRBJ2-7 provide the parts outside the CDR3, is DAMVIQNPRYQVTQFGKPVTLSCSQTLNHNVMYWYQQKSSQAPKLLFHYYDKDFNNEADTPDNFQSRRPNTSFCFLDIRSPGLGDTAMYLCATSGGAEAGARYEQYFGPGTRLTVT.